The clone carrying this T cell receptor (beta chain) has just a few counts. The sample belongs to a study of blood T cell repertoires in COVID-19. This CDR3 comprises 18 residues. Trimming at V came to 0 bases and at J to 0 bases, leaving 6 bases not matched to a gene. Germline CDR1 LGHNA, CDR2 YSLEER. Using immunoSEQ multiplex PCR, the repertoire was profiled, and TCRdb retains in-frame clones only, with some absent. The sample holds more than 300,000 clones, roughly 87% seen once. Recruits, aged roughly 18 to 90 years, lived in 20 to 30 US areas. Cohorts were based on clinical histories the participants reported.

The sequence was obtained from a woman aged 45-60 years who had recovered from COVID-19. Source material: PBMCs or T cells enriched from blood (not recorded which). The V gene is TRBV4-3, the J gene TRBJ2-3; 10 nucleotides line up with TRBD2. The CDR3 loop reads CASSQDRTSGPSTDTQYF. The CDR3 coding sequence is TGCGCCAGCAGCCAAGATAGGACTAGCGGACCTAGCACAGATACGCAGTATTTT.